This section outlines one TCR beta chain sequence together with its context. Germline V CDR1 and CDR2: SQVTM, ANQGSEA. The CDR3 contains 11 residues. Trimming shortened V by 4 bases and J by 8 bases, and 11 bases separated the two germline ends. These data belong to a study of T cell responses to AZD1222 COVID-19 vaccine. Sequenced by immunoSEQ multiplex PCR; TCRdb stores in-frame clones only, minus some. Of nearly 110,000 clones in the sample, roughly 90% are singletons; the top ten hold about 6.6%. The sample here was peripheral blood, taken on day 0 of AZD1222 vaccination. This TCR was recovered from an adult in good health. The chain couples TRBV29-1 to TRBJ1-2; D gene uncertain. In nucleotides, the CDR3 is TGCAGCGTTGCGATAGGAGGAGGCTACACCTTC. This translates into CSVAIGGGYTF. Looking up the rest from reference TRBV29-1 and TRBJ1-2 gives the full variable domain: SAVISQKPSRDICQRGTSLTIQCQVDSQVTMMFWYRQQPGQSLTLIATANQGSEATYESGFVIDKFPISRPNLTFSTLTVSNMSPEDSSIYLCSVAIGGGYTFGSGTRLTVV.